The 2 T cell receptor beta chains given below trace back to one sample, sequenced in a study of blood T cells in healthy people across ages. The second PCR ran about 6 to 12 cycles with a sample-barcoded 5' primer and J-beta primers. TCRdb recomputed calls from the 5' RACE reads with MiXCR, one row per CDR3 protein. The data contain 550,000 to 750,000 distinct CDR3 sequences, over 20% of them seen just once; the ten biggest clones take up roughly 3.7%. The sample consisted of blood. Receptors originate from a man aged 65-85 years in good health.

This chain uses TRBV20-1 with TRBJ2-5, with D uncertain. Germline-derived CDR1 and CDR2 are DFQATT and SNEGSKA (reference sequence). The CDR3 length is 12 residues. The V end was cut by 4 bases, the J end by 4 bases, with 10 bases between. CDR3: CSATSWGETQYF. The CDR3 nucleotides read TGCAGTGCTACTTCATGGGGAGAGACCCAGTACTTC.

The genes are TRBV29-1 and TRBJ2-1; no clear D. Per germline, CDR1 SQVTM and CDR2 ANQGSEA. CDR3 size: 12 residues. V lost 7 bases to trimming and J lost 1 base, with 8 bases between them. For the CDR3, the DNA is TGCAGCGCCCAGAGTTCCTACAATGAGCAGTTCTTC. Translated: CSAQSSYNEQFF.